The rows below give T cell receptor beta chains drawn from one sample of a study of blood T cell repertoires in COVID-19. Data came from immunoSEQ multiplex PCR; TCRdb stores just in-frame clones and leaves some out. The table includes approximately 220,000 clones, roughly 80% detected once. Sequenced sample: PBMCs or T cells enriched from blood (not recorded which). These receptors were collected from a woman between 40 and 50 years old with acute COVID-19. Each CDR3 is given with its conserved first and last residue. D genes are given only for firm matches. Clone size is stated in some rows and not others, as once, few, many or a class when expanded.

j_call: TRBJ2-1
d_call: TRBD1
v_call: TRBV7-2
clone_size: -
cdr3_nt: TGTGCCAGCAGCATCCGGGACAGCTCCTACAATGAGCAGTTCTTC
cdr3_aa: CASSIRDSSYNEQFF

j_call: TRBJ2-2
d_call: TRBD2
v_call: TRBV29-1
clone_size: -
cdr3_nt: TGCAGCGTTGCATTTAGCGGGGGGGCATGGAACACCGGGGAGCTGTTTTTT
cdr3_aa: CSVAFSGGAWNTGELFF

j_call: TRBJ2-1
d_call: TRBD2
v_call: TRBV27
clone_size: -
cdr3_nt: TGTGCCAGCAGTTTGGGGACTAGTCCGGAAGTGCAGTTCTTC
cdr3_aa: CASSLGTSPEVQFF

j_call: TRBJ2-1
d_call: TRBD1
v_call: TRBV11-2
clone_size: few
cdr3_nt: TGTGCCAGCAGCGGAGGACAGGGGGTATACAATGAGCAGTTCTTC
cdr3_aa: CASSGGQGVYNEQFF

j_call: TRBJ1-2
d_call: TRBD1
v_call: TRBV30
clone_size: -
cdr3_nt: TGTGCCTGGAGTCAAACAGGGGGCTTACGAGGCTACACCTTC
cdr3_aa: CAWSQTGGLRGYTF

j_call: TRBJ1-2
d_call: TRBD1
v_call: TRBV30
clone_size: -
cdr3_nt: TGTGCCTGGATGGACAGGGTGGCCTATGGCTACACCTTC
cdr3_aa: CAWMDRVAYGYTF

j_call: TRBJ2-7
d_call: -
v_call: TRBV7-2
clone_size: -
cdr3_nt: TGTGCCAGCAGCCCCTACGGCGAGGTCTCCGAGCAGTACTTC
cdr3_aa: CASSPYGEVSEQYF

j_call: TRBJ1-5
d_call: -
v_call: TRBV2
clone_size: -
cdr3_nt: TGTGCCAGCAGTGCAGGGATCAACAATCAGCCCCAGCATTTT
cdr3_aa: CASSAGINNQPQHF

j_call: TRBJ2-5
d_call: -
v_call: TRBV7-2
clone_size: -
cdr3_nt: TGTGCCAGCAGCTTTTACGGGGGTCCGGAGACCCAGTACTTC
cdr3_aa: CASSFYGGPETQYF

j_call: TRBJ1-2
d_call: TRBD1
v_call: TRBV7-9
clone_size: -
cdr3_nt: TGTGCCAGCAGCTTAGCGGGACAGTCCTATGGCTACACCTTC
cdr3_aa: CASSLAGQSYGYTF

j_call: TRBJ2-2
d_call: TRBD1
v_call: TRBV5-1
clone_size: -
cdr3_nt: TGCGCCAGCAGCCCTCGACAGGGGGTAAACACCGGGGAGCTGTTTTTT
cdr3_aa: CASSPRQGVNTGELFF

j_call: TRBJ2-7
d_call: TRBD1
v_call: TRBV11-2
clone_size: -
cdr3_nt: TGTGCCAGCAGGGGGGCGGACAGGGGATCCAACGAGCAGTACTTC
cdr3_aa: CASRGADRGSNEQYF

j_call: TRBJ2-3
d_call: -
v_call: TRBV2
clone_size: -
cdr3_nt: TGTGCCAGCTGGGGCCAGGGTACGCAGTATTTT
cdr3_aa: CASWGQGTQYF

j_call: TRBJ1-2
d_call: -
v_call: TRBV27
clone_size: -
cdr3_nt: TGTGCCAGCAGTTTATCCGGGATGGCTAACTATGGCTACACCTTC
cdr3_aa: CASSLSGMANYGYTF

j_call: TRBJ2-1
d_call: -
v_call: TRBV2
clone_size: -
cdr3_nt: TGTGCCAGCGCGGAAAGCTCCTACAATGAGCAGTTCTTC
cdr3_aa: CASAESSYNEQFF

j_call: TRBJ1-2
d_call: -
v_call: TRBV20-1
clone_size: -
cdr3_nt: TGCAGTGCTAGAGGAGAAGGCTACACCTTC
cdr3_aa: CSARGEGYTF

j_call: TRBJ2-7
d_call: TRBD1
v_call: TRBV6-6
clone_size: -
cdr3_nt: TGTGCCAGCACCCGGACAGGGCACGAGCAGTACTTC
cdr3_aa: CASTRTGHEQYF

j_call: TRBJ1-1
d_call: -
v_call: TRBV10-2
clone_size: -
cdr3_nt: TGCGCCAGCACGTCTACAGGCCACACTGAAGCTTTCTTT
cdr3_aa: CASTSTGHTEAFF

j_call: TRBJ1-6
d_call: TRBD1
v_call: TRBV5-8
clone_size: -
cdr3_nt: TGTGCCAGCAGCTCTATCCAGGGGGCAAATTCACCCCTCCACTTT
cdr3_aa: CASSSIQGANSPLHF

j_call: TRBJ2-7
d_call: TRBD2
v_call: TRBV24-1
clone_size: -
cdr3_nt: TGTGCCACCAGTGGGGCTAGCGGGCTCGACGAGCAGTACTTC
cdr3_aa: CATSGASGLDEQYF

j_call: TRBJ2-7
d_call: -
v_call: TRBV29-1
clone_size: -
cdr3_nt: TGCAGCGTCCCGACGGGGAGCTCCTACGAGCAGTACTTC
cdr3_aa: CSVPTGSSYEQYF

j_call: TRBJ1-5
d_call: -
v_call: TRBV18
clone_size: -
cdr3_nt: TGTGCCAGCTCACCGACAGATAATCAGCCCCAGCATTTT
cdr3_aa: CASSPTDNQPQHF

j_call: TRBJ2-1
d_call: -
v_call: TRBV29-1
clone_size: -
cdr3_nt: TGCAGCGTACCTCACCTCAACCAATTAGCGGCGGGGCAGTTCTTC
cdr3_aa: CSVPHLNQLAAGQFF

j_call: TRBJ1-1
d_call: -
v_call: TRBV15
clone_size: few
cdr3_nt: TGTGCCACCAGCAGGGAACTCCGGGGGGCCAGCACTGAAGCTTTCTTT
cdr3_aa: CATSRELRGASTEAFF

j_call: TRBJ2-7
d_call: TRBD1
v_call: TRBV2
clone_size: -
cdr3_nt: TGTGCCAGCAGTGGTCGGGACAGCTTAACCTACGAGCAGTACTTC
cdr3_aa: CASSGRDSLTYEQYF

j_call: TRBJ2-3
d_call: -
v_call: TRBV9
clone_size: -
cdr3_nt: TGTGCCAGCAGCGTAGGAGGGCAGGGGAGAGATACGCAGTATTTT
cdr3_aa: CASSVGGQGRDTQYF

j_call: TRBJ1-1
d_call: -
v_call: TRBV19
clone_size: -
cdr3_nt: TGTGCCAGCATCTCTGACAGGTTGAACACTGAAGCTTTCTTT
cdr3_aa: CASISDRLNTEAFF

j_call: TRBJ1-4
d_call: -
v_call: TRBV7-9
clone_size: -
cdr3_nt: TGTGCCAGCAGCTTCGGTTCTGCAACTAATGAAAAACTGTTTTTT
cdr3_aa: CASSFGSATNEKLFF

j_call: TRBJ1-3
d_call: -
v_call: TRBV5-1
clone_size: -
cdr3_nt: TGCGCCAGCAGCTTGGAAGGAGGGCCTGGAAACACCATATATTTT
cdr3_aa: CASSLEGGPGNTIYF

j_call: TRBJ1-2
d_call: -
v_call: TRBV7-2
clone_size: -
cdr3_nt: TGTGCCAGCAGCTTGCCGGACAGTAGAAACTATGGCTACACCTTC
cdr3_aa: CASSLPDSRNYGYTF

j_call: TRBJ1-2
d_call: -
v_call: TRBV19
clone_size: few
cdr3_nt: TGTGCCAGTAGGGCACGTTCGTGGGAGGGCTACACCTTC
cdr3_aa: CASRARSWEGYTF

j_call: TRBJ2-7
d_call: TRBD2
v_call: TRBV20-1
clone_size: -
cdr3_nt: TGCAGTGGACTAGCGGACTACGAGCAGTACTTC
cdr3_aa: CSGLADYEQYF

j_call: TRBJ2-5
d_call: -
v_call: TRBV24-1
clone_size: -
cdr3_nt: TGTGCCTCGCAAAACTGGGGGGAAGAGACCCAGTACTTC
cdr3_aa: CASQNWGEETQYF

j_call: TRBJ1-6
d_call: TRBD1
v_call: TRBV10-3
clone_size: -
cdr3_nt: TGTGCCATCAGTGATGTTATTGGCTGGACAGGGCGAGATTATTCACCCCTCCACTTT
cdr3_aa: CAISDVIGWTGRDYSPLHF

j_call: TRBJ1-3
d_call: -
v_call: TRBV9
clone_size: -
cdr3_nt: TGTGCCAGCAGCCGGAGGACCCTAAACACCATATATTTT
cdr3_aa: CASSRRTLNTIYF

j_call: TRBJ2-5
d_call: -
v_call: TRBV11-1
clone_size: -
cdr3_nt: TGTGCCAGCAGCTCCGCCCGGGTGGTTCACCAAGAGACCCAGTACTTC
cdr3_aa: CASSSARVVHQETQYF

j_call: TRBJ1-3
d_call: -
v_call: TRBV7-4
clone_size: -
cdr3_nt: TGTGCCAGCAGCTTAGGTCAGTCTGGAAACACCATATATTTT
cdr3_aa: CASSLGQSGNTIYF

j_call: TRBJ2-3
d_call: TRBD2
v_call: TRBV4-2
clone_size: -
cdr3_nt: TGTGCCAGCAGCCGAGGACTAGCGGGGGGGCGTGGTAGCACAGATACGCAGTATTTT
cdr3_aa: CASSRGLAGGRGSTDTQYF

j_call: TRBJ2-3
d_call: -
v_call: TRBV9
clone_size: -
cdr3_nt: TGTGCCAGCAGCGAGCGAATGGAGGGGAGGACAGATACGCAGTATTTT
cdr3_aa: CASSERMEGRTDTQYF

j_call: TRBJ1-2
d_call: -
v_call: TRBV4-3
clone_size: -
cdr3_nt: TGCGCCAGCAGCCAAGCGGGGAGGTATGGCTACACCTTC
cdr3_aa: CASSQAGRYGYTF

j_call: TRBJ1-2
d_call: TRBD1
v_call: TRBV28
clone_size: -
cdr3_nt: TGTGCCAGCAGTAGACAGGGTAACTATGGCTACACCTTC
cdr3_aa: CASSRQGNYGYTF

j_call: TRBJ2-2
d_call: -
v_call: TRBV4-1
clone_size: -
cdr3_nt: TGCGCCAGCAGGGCTCGGGATAGGAACACCGGGGAGCTGTTTTTT
cdr3_aa: CASRARDRNTGELFF

j_call: TRBJ2-7
d_call: TRBD2
v_call: TRBV29-1
clone_size: -
cdr3_nt: TGCAGCCTTAGCGGGAGTTTCTACGAGCAGTACTTC
cdr3_aa: CSLSGSFYEQYF

j_call: TRBJ1-3
d_call: -
v_call: TRBV9
clone_size: -
cdr3_nt: TGTGCCAGCAGCCCTTCTACCTCTGGAAACACCATATATTTT
cdr3_aa: CASSPSTSGNTIYF

j_call: TRBJ1-1
d_call: -
v_call: TRBV5-1
clone_size: -
cdr3_nt: TGCGCCAGCAGCTTCTCGGGGGGGACTGAAGCTTTCTTT
cdr3_aa: CASSFSGGTEAFF

j_call: TRBJ2-7
d_call: TRBD1
v_call: TRBV9
clone_size: -
cdr3_nt: TGTGCCAGCAGCGAGGACAGGACCGGTGGTGGCGAGCAGTACTTC
cdr3_aa: CASSEDRTGGGEQYF

j_call: TRBJ1-1
d_call: TRBD1
v_call: TRBV6-1
clone_size: -
cdr3_nt: TGTGCCAGCAGTGGCGGGACAGGGGTGATGAACACTGAAGCTTTCTTT
cdr3_aa: CASSGGTGVMNTEAFF

j_call: TRBJ2-2
d_call: -
v_call: TRBV30
clone_size: -
cdr3_nt: TGTGCCTTCAACTACGGCGGGGTTCTCACCGGGGAGCTGTTTTTT
cdr3_aa: CAFNYGGVLTGELFF